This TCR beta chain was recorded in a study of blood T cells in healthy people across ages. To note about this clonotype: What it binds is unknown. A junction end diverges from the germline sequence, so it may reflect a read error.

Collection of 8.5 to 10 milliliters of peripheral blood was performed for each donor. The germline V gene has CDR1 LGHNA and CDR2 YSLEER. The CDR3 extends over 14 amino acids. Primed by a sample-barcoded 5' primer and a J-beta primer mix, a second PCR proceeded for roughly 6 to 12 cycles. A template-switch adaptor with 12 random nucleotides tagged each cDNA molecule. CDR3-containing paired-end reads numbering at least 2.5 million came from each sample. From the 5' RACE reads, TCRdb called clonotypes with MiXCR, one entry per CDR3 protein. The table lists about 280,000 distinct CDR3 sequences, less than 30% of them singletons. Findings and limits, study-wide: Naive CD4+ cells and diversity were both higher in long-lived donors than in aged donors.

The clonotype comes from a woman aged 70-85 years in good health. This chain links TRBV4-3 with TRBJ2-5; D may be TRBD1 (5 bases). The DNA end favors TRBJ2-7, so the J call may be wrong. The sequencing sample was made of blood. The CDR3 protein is CANSPGQGRYEQYF. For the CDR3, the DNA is TGCGCCAACAGCCCAGGGCAGGGCCGCTACGAGCAGTACTTC.